This T cell receptor beta chain originates from a study of CD8 T cells in ankylosing spondylitis. Findings of the study overall: A TCR beta motif of seven or eight highly homologous variants appeared characteristic of ankylosing spondylitis blood. Disease-linked clones reportedly showed significant enrichment in matched ankylosing spondylitis synovial fluid.

This clonotype turned up a few times. Its specificity is not known. Libraries for TCR beta were made by quantitative 5'-RACE with molecular barcodes. TCRdb fed the 5' RACE reads into MiXCR, producing one record per CDR3 protein. The sample shows 130,000 or so distinct CDR3 sequences, about an eighth of them seen only once. Trimming left V 8 bases short and J 9 bases short, with 17 bases between. The CDR3 covers 13 residues. This chain uses TRBV12-3 or TRBV12-4 with TRBJ2-1; tentatively, D is TRBD2 (6 bases). This TCR was recovered from a female donor with ankylosing spondylitis or in good health (not recorded which). The sequencing input was blood, either unsorted or a sorted T cell fraction (not recorded which). CDR3 residues: CASGTMEGLEQFF. In nucleotides, the CDR3 is TGTGCCAGCGGGACCATGGAGGGTCTTGAGCAGTTCTTC.